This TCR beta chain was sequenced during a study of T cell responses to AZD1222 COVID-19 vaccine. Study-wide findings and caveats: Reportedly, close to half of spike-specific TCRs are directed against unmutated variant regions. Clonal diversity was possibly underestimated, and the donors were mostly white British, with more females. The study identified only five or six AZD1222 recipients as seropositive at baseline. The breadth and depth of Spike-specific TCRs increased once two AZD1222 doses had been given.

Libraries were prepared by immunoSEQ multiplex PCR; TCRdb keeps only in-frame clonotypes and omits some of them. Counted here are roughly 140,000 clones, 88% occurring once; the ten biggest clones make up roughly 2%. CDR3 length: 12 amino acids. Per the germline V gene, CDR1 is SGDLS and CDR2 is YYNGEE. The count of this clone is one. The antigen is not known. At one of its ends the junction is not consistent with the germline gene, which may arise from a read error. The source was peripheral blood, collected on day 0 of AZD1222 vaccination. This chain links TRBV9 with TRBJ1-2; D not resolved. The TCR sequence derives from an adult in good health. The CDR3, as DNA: TGTGCCAGCAGCGCCCCTAAATATGGCTACACCTTC. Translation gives CASSAPKYGYTF.